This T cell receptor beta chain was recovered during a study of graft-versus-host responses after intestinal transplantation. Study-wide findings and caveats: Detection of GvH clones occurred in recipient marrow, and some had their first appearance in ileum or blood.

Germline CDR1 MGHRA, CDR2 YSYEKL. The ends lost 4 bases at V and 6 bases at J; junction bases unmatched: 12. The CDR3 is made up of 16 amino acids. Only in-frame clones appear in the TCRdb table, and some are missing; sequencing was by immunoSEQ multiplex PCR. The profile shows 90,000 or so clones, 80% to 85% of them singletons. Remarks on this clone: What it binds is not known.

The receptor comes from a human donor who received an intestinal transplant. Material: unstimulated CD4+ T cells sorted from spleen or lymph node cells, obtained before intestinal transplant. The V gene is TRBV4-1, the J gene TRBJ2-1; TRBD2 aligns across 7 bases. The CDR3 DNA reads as TGCGCCAGCAGCCCCGGGCACACGGGAGGATCCAATGAGCAGTTCTTC. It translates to CASSPGHTGGSNEQFF.